The subject of this entry is one TCR beta chain. Some clones are missing from TCRdb's copy, which holds only in-frame ones; the method was immunoSEQ multiplex PCR. Of about 350,000 clones in the sample, almost 90% are singletons; the top ten hold roughly 6.6%. The sample is drawn from a study of blood T cell repertoires in COVID-19. Study in general: The samples span acute and convalescent COVID-19 from the United States, Italy and Spain. T cells, B-cell-depleted T cells, or PBMCs supplied cDNA or gDNA.

Trimming removed 0 bases from V and 1 base from J, with 8 bases in between. The CDR3 runs 15 residues. CDR1 is SGHRS and CDR2 is YFSETQ in the germline V gene. This TCR derives from a woman in her seventies with COVID-19, enrolled during active disease. Source material: peripheral blood. The chain links TRBV5-1 to TRBJ1-5; D uncertain. The CDR3 here is CASSLAGGSNQPQHF. DNA of the CDR3: TGCGCCAGCAGCTTGGCGGGTGGGAGCAATCAGCCCCAGCATTTT.